These 19 T cell receptor beta chains came from one sample sequenced in a study of T cells after posttransplantation cyclophosphamide listed by TCRdb under 2016. The control group consisted of about a dozen patients who received myeloablative marrow transplants with methotrexate plus a calcineurin inhibitor and who were sampled 1 year after transplant. Library prep was done by the immunoSEQ multiplex PCR assay. TCRdb took this table from immuneACCESS and kept in-frame rearrangements with V and J called. Such tables lack part of the clones; where checked against another copy, unresolved V genes explain under half of the gap, and the rest is unexplained. This sample is represented by 15,000 to 20,000 clones; over 75% of them were singletons. Less than 4% of the sample belongs to the ten largest clones. Sequenced here: PBMCs, sampled after an allogeneic stem cell transplant with a calcineurin inhibitor and methotrexate. These receptors were obtained from a male patient between 45 and 59 years old who received an allogeneic stem cell transplant from an unrelated donor, was CMV-positive, and had chronic GVHD only. In transplant recipients, some T cells may be of donor rather than host origin.

V usage is TRBV5-1 and J usage is TRBJ1-1; 8 bases are shared with TRBD1. The germline gives CDR1 SGHRS, CDR2 YFSETQ. The CDR3 totals 14 residues. Germline trimming cut 4 bases from V and 8 bases from J; bases unmatched to any gene: 10. Here the CDR3 DNA reads TGCGCCAGCAGCCCTGGACAGGGTGGTGGAGAAGCTTTCTTT. Translated, it gives CASSPGQGGGEAFF.

CDR3 sequence reads: CASSTLAGGWETQYF. DNA for the CDR3: TGTGCCAGCAGCACACTAGCGGGAGGGTGGGAGACCCAGTACTTC. The rearrangement uses TRBV28 and TRBJ2-5, with TRBD2 identical over 13 bases. The junction had 6 bases not matched to a gene; V was cut back by 6 bases and J by 5 bases. Germline CDR1 reads MDHEN; CDR2 reads SYDVKM. The CDR3 has 15 amino acids. Filled out from reference TRBV28 and TRBJ2-5, the complete variable domain reads DVKVTQSSRYLVKRTGEKVFLECVQDMDHENMFWYRQDPGLGLRLIYFSYDVKMKEKGDIPEGYSVSREKKERFSLILESASTNQTSMYLCASSTLAGGWETQYFGPGTRLLVL.

The V gene is TRBV5-1, the J gene TRBJ2-7; D may be TRBD1 (5 bases). V was cut by 0 bases and J by 1 base, with 5 bases left in between. Germline V gives CDR1 SGHRS, CDR2 YFSETQ. This CDR3 contains 13 residues. CDR3 region: CASSLEGSYEQYF. The DNA for the CDR3 is TGCGCCAGCAGCTTGGAGGGGTCCTACGAGCAGTACTTC.

The V gene is TRBV6-1, the J gene TRBJ2-3, with 10 bases fitting TRBD2. This CDR3 comprises 16 residues. V lost 3 bases, J lost 5 bases, and 8 bases stayed unmatched. Germline CDR1 MNHNS, CDR2 SASEGT. CDR3 amino acids: CASSDKRGGLEDTQYF. The CDR3 DNA sequence: TGTGCCAGCAGTGATAAGCGGGGGGGCCTAGAAGATACGCAGTATTTT.

The V call is TRBV11-3, the J call TRBJ2-7, with D hard to call. The CDR3 is made up of 12 amino acids. The ends were cut back, 6 bases at V and 3 bases at J, with 9 bases in the middle. The V gene's germline CDR1 is SGHNT and CDR2 YENEEA. The CDR3 protein is CASSRQDYEQYF. The CDR3 region has the DNA TGTGCCAGCAGTAGGCAGGACTACGAGCAGTACTTC.

The chain carries TRBV13 and TRBJ1-1, with TRBD1 identical over 9 bases. The germline V gene has CDR1 PRHDT and CDR2 FYEKMQ (reference sequence). J gave up 5 bases and V 5 bases, and 6 bases lay outside the gene matches. The CDR3 consists of 14 residues. Here the CDR3 reads CASSRRTGETEAFF. CDR3 nucleotides: TGTGCCAGCAGCCGTAGGACAGGGGAAACTGAAGCTTTCTTT.

The V and J genes are TRBV6-5 and TRBJ1-2, with 11 bases aligning to TRBD1. J gave up 8 bases and V 1 base, and 3 bases lay outside the gene matches. The CDR3 spans 14 residues. Germline V gene sequence: CDR1 MNHEY, CDR2 SVGAGI. CDR3 sequence: CASSYLGQGVGYTF. In DNA form, the CDR3 reads TGTGCCAGCAGTTACTTGGGACAGGGGGTCGGCTACACCTTC.

This clone showed up just a few times. The chain carries TRBV25-1 and TRBJ2-1; a possible D gene is TRBD2 (6 bases). V dropped 0 bases and J dropped 7 bases, with 10 bases sitting between them. Germline V gene sequence: CDR1 MGHDK, CDR2 SYGVNS. This CDR3 spans 14 amino acids. CDR3 sequence (DNA): TGTGCCAGCAGTGAATACGGAGGGGATAATGAGCAGTTCTTC. The encoded protein is CASSEYGGDNEQFF. The variable domain in full, with the rest retrieved from reference TRBV25-1 and TRBJ2-1, is EADIYQTPRYLVIGTGKKITLECSQTMGHDKMYWYQQDPGMELHLIHYSYGVNSTEKGDLSSESTVSRIRTEHFPLTLESARPSHTSQYLCASSEYGGDNEQFFGPGTRLTVL.

The chain joins TRBV5-1 to TRBJ2-2; no reliable D call. Germline CDR1 is SGHRS and CDR2 is YFSETQ. The CDR3 contains 16 residues. V lost 0 bases and J lost 2, with 11 bases in between. CDR3 in DNA: TGCGCCAGCAGCTTGGCGATAGCTACTAACACCGGGGAGCTGTTTTTT. Protein sequence: CASSLAIATNTGELFF.

The V and J genes are TRBV6-1 and TRBJ2-5; D remains unclear. The J call may be faulty, since TRBJ2-7 better matches the DNA end. Germline-derived CDR1 and CDR2 are MNHNS and SASEGT. This CDR3 spans 12 amino acids. The CDR3 DNA follows: TGTGCCAGCAGTGGACTTCCTTTCGAGCAGTACTTC. This encodes CASSGLPFEQYF.

V is TRBV28 and J is TRBJ2-7, with D perhaps TRBD2 (5 bases). Germline CDR1 reads MDHEN; CDR2 reads SYDVKM. Trimming pared 2 bases from V and 1 base from J, leaving 9 bases between. The CDR3 totals 14 residues. The CDR3: CASSLRGPSYEQYF. The CDR3 DNA follows: TGTGCCAGCAGTTTACGGGGTCCTTCCTACGAGCAGTACTTC.

V gene TRBV7-9 combines with J gene TRBJ2-1; TRBD2 might be the D (6 bases). The V end lost 8 bases, the J end lost 4 bases, and 12 bases lay between the germline ends. This CDR3 has 13 residues. Germline-derived CDR1 and CDR2 are SEHNR and FQNEAQ (reference sequence). Here the CDR3 reads CASAGRGYNEQFF. Written as DNA, the CDR3 is TGTGCCAGCGCCGGGCGGGGATACAATGAGCAGTTCTTC.

This chain links TRBV6-1 with TRBJ1-2, with TRBD1 as a possible D gene (6 bases). CDR3 length equals 12 residues. The V end lost 6 bases, the J end lost 5 bases, and 10 bases lay between the germline ends. The germline CDR1 and CDR2 sequences are MNHNS and SASEGT. The CDR3 spells CASSQTGYGYTF. Here the CDR3 DNA reads TGTGCCAGCAGCCAGACAGGTTATGGCTACACCTTC.

The chain carries TRBV28 and TRBJ2-7; D is ambiguous. The CDR3 contains 13 residues. Germline loops: CDR1 MDHEN, CDR2 SYDVKM. V was clipped by 3 bases and J by 2 bases, with 8 bases between them. The CDR3 spells CASSFSPTYEQYF. Written as DNA, the CDR3 is TGTGCCAGCAGTTTTTCTCCTACCTACGAGCAGTACTTC.

The chain joins TRBV19 to TRBJ1-4; no clear D. Germline CDR1 LNHDA, CDR2 SQIVND (reference sequence). Deletions cut 4 bases from V and 5 bases from J, with 14 bases between. The CDR3 totals 15 residues. For the CDR3, the DNA is TGTGCCAGTAGTACCAACATGCTCCCCAATGAAAAACTGTTTTTT. The encoded protein is CASSTNMLPNEKLFF.

For the CDR3, the DNA is TGTGCCAGCAGTGAGGTAGCGCCGAGCACAGATACGCAGTATTTT. This translates into CASSEVAPSTDTQYF. The chain couples TRBV6-1 to TRBJ2-3; weak D call: TRBD2 (5 bases). The V gene lost 3 bases and the J gene lost 0 bases, with 10 bases spanning the gap. The germline V gene encodes CDR1 MNHNS and CDR2 SASEGT. The CDR3 is made up of 15 amino acids.

V gene TRBV7-9 combines with J gene TRBJ2-5, with D possibly TRBD1 on 5 matching bases. V was trimmed by 5 bases and J by 1 base, leaving 14 bases between them. The CDR3 runs to 15 residues. Germline V gene lookup returns CDR1 SEHNR and CDR2 FQNEAQ (reference sequence). The chain's CDR3 is CASSPLDRIQETQYF. The CDR3 nucleotides read TGTGCCAGCAGCCCACTCGACAGAATCCAAGAGACCCAGTACTTC.

The rearrangement links TRBV6-5 to TRBJ1-1, with D perhaps matching TRBD1 (6 bases). The CDR3 has 15 amino acids. Trimming shortened V by 6 bases and J by 6 bases, and 20 bases separated the two germline ends. Germline V CDR1 and CDR2: MNHEY, SVGAGI. The CDR3 loop reads CASSNRVRGAAEAFF. In DNA form, the CDR3 reads TGTGCCAGCAGCAACAGGGTTCGGGGCGCTGCTGAAGCTTTCTTT.

The chain uses TRBV7-9 and TRBJ2-5; 9 bases line up with TRBD1. Germline-derived CDR1 and CDR2 are SEHNR and FQNEAQ (reference sequence). V gave up 4 bases and J gave up 4 bases; unmatched junction bases: 7. CDR3 length: 15 amino acids. The CDR3 nucleotides read TGTGCCAGCAGCTCGGACAGGGGAGGACGAGAGACCCAGTACTTC. This sequence encodes CASSSDRGGRETQYF. Based on the CDR3 plus reference TRBV7-9 and TRBJ2-5, the full variable domain is DTGVSQNPRHKITKRGQNVTFRCDPISEHNRLYWYRQTLGQGPEFLTYFQNEAQLEKSRLLSDRFSAERPKGSFSTLEIQRTEQGDSAMYLCASSSDRGGRETQYFGPGTRLLVL.